The 18 T cell receptor beta chains below were found in one sample sequenced in a study of cytomegalovirus exposure and HLA in healthy donors (dated by TCRdb to about 2017). Library generation was performed with the immunoSEQ multiplex PCR assay. TCRdb re-hosts the immuneACCESS table, in-frame sequences only. Its copies lack some clones; in the studies checked, an unresolved V gene accounts for under half of them, and the cause for the rest is not known. The sample table holds roughly 120,000 clones, of which 70% to 90% were seen once. The ten top clones hold approximately 1.8% of the sample. Sequenced material: PBMCs. The receptors were gathered from a man between 18 and 35 years old in good health and CMV-seronegative.

This rearrangement joins TRBV9 to TRBJ1-3; maybe TRBD1 (5 bases). Trimming stripped 3 bases from V and 3 bases from J, with 10 bases between. The CDR3 is made up of 14 amino acids. CDR1 is SGDLS, CDR2 YYNGEE, per germline. The CDR3, as DNA: TGTGCCAGCAGCGGGTTTAGGGGTGGAAACACCATATATTTT. Translated, it gives CASSGFRGGNTIYF.

This sequence joins TRBV6-5 and TRBJ1-3; TRBD1 is a possible D gene (5 bases). The CDR3 consists of 16 residues. Germline V gene data show CDR1 as MNHEY and CDR2 as SVGAGI. V was cut by 0 bases and J by 8 bases, with 17 bases left in between. The CDR3 here is CASSYSNWDGGDTIYF. The CDR3 DNA is TGTGCCAGCAGTTACTCCAACTGGGACGGAGGGGACACCATATATTTT.

The rearrangement joins TRBV10-3 to TRBJ2-7, with D uncertain. Germline V CDR1 and CDR2: ENHRY, SYGVKD. The length of the CDR3 is 14 residues. Trimming left V 0 bases short and J 2 bases short, with 8 bases between. The CDR3 spells CAISESPKPYEQYF. In DNA, the CDR3 is TGTGCCATCAGTGAGTCGCCGAAGCCCTACGAGCAGTACTTC.

This clone was observed a single time. This chain uses TRBV7-9 with TRBJ2-3; a weak D match, TRBD1 (5 bases). This CDR3 has 13 amino acids. Per germline, CDR1 SEHNR and CDR2 FQNEAQ (reference sequence). V gave up 3 bases and J gave up 4 bases, with 8 bases separating them. The DNA for the CDR3 is TGTGCCAGCAGCTTCGACAGTTCAGATACGCAGTATTTT. Protein product: CASSFDSSDTQYF. Looking up the rest from reference TRBV7-9 and TRBJ2-3 gives the full variable domain: DTGVSQNPRHKITKRGQNVTFRCDPISEHNRLYWYRQTLGQGPEFLTYFQNEAQLEKSRLLSDRFSAERPKGSFSTLEIQRTEQGDSAMYLCASSFDSSDTQYFGPGTRLTVL.

The rearrangement uses TRBV20-1 and TRBJ1-1, with no clear D. Germline V gene lookup returns CDR1 DFQATT and CDR2 SNEGSKA (reference sequence). Trimming cost V 4 bases and J 2 bases, with 2 bases left between them. The CDR3 has 10 residues. The CDR3 region has the DNA TGCAGTGCTACAAACACTGAAGCTTTCTTT. This gives the protein CSATNTEAFF.

The V and J genes are TRBV11-2 and TRBJ2-1; D ambiguous. The V and J ends lost 4 bases and 7 bases respectively, with 17 bases between them. The germline gives CDR1 SGHAT, CDR2 FQNNGV. CDR3 length equals 15 residues. The CDR3 region has the DNA TGTGCCAGCAGCTCACTGGATAGCTCCTCGAATGAGCAGTTCTTC. This encodes CASSSLDSSSNEQFF.

The table lists this clone with a count of one. This chain links TRBV4-1 with TRBJ2-7; 8 positions agree with TRBD1. Germline V gene lookup returns CDR1 MGHRA and CDR2 YSYEKL. The CDR3 runs 16 residues. V lost 0 bases to trimming and J lost 2 bases; unmatched junction nucleotides: 6. The CDR3 nucleotides read TGCGCCAGCAGCCAAGAGGACACGACAGGGGCCTACGAGCAGTACTTC. This gives the protein CASSQEDTTGAYEQYF.

V and J are TRBV5-1 and TRBJ2-6; D is unresolved. The CDR3 extends over 16 amino acids. Trimming took off 0 bases at V and 2 bases at J, with 9 bases between the two ends. Germline loops: CDR1 SGHRS, CDR2 YFSETQ. CDR3 in amino acids: CASSLGLYPGANVLTF. Written as DNA, the CDR3 is TGCGCCAGCAGCTTGGGACTTTATCCTGGGGCCAACGTCCTGACTTTC.

The CDR3 protein is CASTAGISSTDTQYF. The CDR3 DNA reads TGTGCCAGCACCGCAGGTATCTCTAGCACAGATACGCAGTATTTT. The V and J genes are TRBV28 and TRBJ2-3; D unresolved. CDR3 length equals 15 residues. Germline V gene sequence: CDR1 MDHEN, CDR2 SYDVKM. Deletions cut 7 bases from V and 0 bases from J, with 14 bases between.

There are a few counts of this clone. The gene calls are TRBV28 and TRBJ2-5, with a possible D match to TRBD2 (6 bases). V gave up 5 bases and J gave up 5 bases, with 15 bases separating them. Germline lookup yields CDR1 MDHEN and CDR2 SYDVKM. This CDR3 has 14 residues. The CDR3 bases are TGTGCCAGCAGTCCCCCGGGAGTTACCGAGACCCAGTACTTC. This sequence encodes CASSPPGVTETQYF.

J is TRBJ1-5 and V is TRBV5-1; a weak D match, TRBD1 (5 bases). There are 16 residues in the CDR3. The germline CDR1 and CDR2 sequences are SGHRS and YFSETQ. Trimming took off 0 bases at V and 2 bases at J, with 12 bases between the two ends. CDR3 coding DNA: TGCGCCAGCAGCTTGGTTCCGGGGGGAGGCAATCAGCCCCAGCATTTT. Translation: CASSLVPGGGNQPQHF. Full variable domain (rest looked up from reference TRBV5-1 and TRBJ1-5): KAGVTQTPRYLIKTRGQQVTLSCSPISGHRSVSWYQQTPGQGLQFLFEYFSETQRNKGNFPGRFSGRQFSNSRSEMNVSTLELGDSALYLCASSLVPGGGNQPQHFGDGTRLSIL.

This chain uses TRBV13 with TRBJ2-7, with TRBD1 matching 7 bases. The J segment lost 1 base and the V segment lost 3 bases, leaving 9 bases of the junction unmatched. From germline, CDR1 is PRHDT and CDR2 FYEKMQ (reference sequence). There are 16 residues in the CDR3. In nucleotides, the CDR3 is TGTGCCAGCAGCTTTACCGCCGAGACAGGGTCCTACGAGCAGTACTTC. This sequence encodes CASSFTAETGSYEQYF.

This sequence joins TRBV28 and TRBJ2-7, with 7 bases fitting TRBD1. V gave up 5 bases and J gave up 2 bases; unmatched junction bases: 9. CDR1 is MDHEN and CDR2 is SYDVKM in the germline V gene. The length of the CDR3 is 15 residues. CDR3 bases: TGTGCCAGCAGTCCGGAGGACAGGTCTGCCTACGAGCAGTACTTC. It translates to CASSPEDRSAYEQYF.

This clone was observed a single time. This chain's CDR3 is CASSQEWTGWETQYF. CDR3 in DNA: TGCGCCAGCAGCCAAGAATGGACTGGTTGGGAGACCCAGTACTTC. The genes are TRBV4-3 and TRBJ2-5; D is perhaps TRBD2 (5 bases). Germline CDR1 is LGHNA and CDR2 is YSLEER. CDR3 size: 15 residues. Trimming took off 0 bases at V and 5 bases at J, with 13 bases between the two ends.

The chain recombines TRBV18 with TRBJ2-7; D is perhaps TRBD2 (6 bases). The germline CDR1 and CDR2 sequences are KGHSH and LQKENI. V was cut by 0 bases and J by 6 bases, with 12 bases left in between. The CDR3 loop spans 14 amino acids. The CDR3 spells CASSPPAGSGEQYF. The CDR3 nucleotides read TGTGCCAGCTCACCACCAGCGGGTTCAGGCGAGCAGTACTTC.

The chain links TRBV11-3 to TRBJ2-5, with D possibly matching TRBD1 (6 bases). The V end was cut by 4 bases, the J end by 4 bases, with 10 bases between. This CDR3 spans 13 amino acids. Germline assignment: CDR1 SGHNT and CDR2 YENEEA. The CDR3 DNA sequence: TGTGCCAGCAGCTGGGGGCTGGGAGAGACCCAGTACTTC. It translates to CASSWGLGETQYF.

The gene calls are TRBV11-2 and TRBJ1-6, with D maybe TRBD1 (5 bases). Germline V gene data show CDR1 as SGHAT and CDR2 as FQNNGV. The CDR3 length is 16 residues. The V end was cut by 5 bases, the J end by 2 bases, with 13 bases between. Written as DNA, the CDR3 is TGTGCCAGCAGCCTGACAGTCTTGACCTATAATTCACCCCTCCACTTT. Amino acids: CASSLTVLTYNSPLHF.

CDR3 amino acids: CASSFRVDNGELFF. The CDR3 DNA sequence: TGCGCCAGCAGCTTTCGAGTTGATAACGGGGAGCTGTTTTTT. V and J are TRBV5-1 and TRBJ2-2; no clear D gene. Per the germline V gene, CDR1 is SGHRS and CDR2 is YFSETQ. The CDR3 is 14 residues long. V was pared by 2 bases and J by 7 bases, with 12 bases between.